A single sample is the source of the 4 T cell receptor beta chains below, sequenced in a study of cytomegalovirus exposure and HLA in healthy donors. 60 Vbeta and 13 Jbeta primers were used in PCR. The table came from immunoSEQ multiplex PCR; TCRdb's copy has only in-frame clones and leaves some out. The sample has about 180,000 clones; over 75% are singletons. The sequenced material came from PBMCs. The receptors here all came from a woman aged 45-65 years in good health and CMV-seronegative.

CDR3 loop: CASTSGRGNTEAFF. CDR3 DNA: TGTGCCAGCACATCGGGCCGGGGGAACACTGAAGCTTTCTTT. The V gene is TRBV2, the J gene TRBJ1-1; no firm D call. Deletions cut 7 bases from V and 1 base from J, with 13 bases between. The CDR3 covers 14 residues. CDR1 SNHLY and CDR2 FYNNEI come from the germline V gene.

This chain joins TRBV9 and TRBJ2-3; D may be TRBD2 (5 bases). The CDR3 has 14 amino acids. V was cut by 7 bases and J by 2 bases, with 14 bases left in between. Germline V gives CDR1 SGDLS, CDR2 YYNGEE. The CDR3 sequence is CASQSRDYTDTQYF. The CDR3 DNA follows: TGTGCCAGCCAATCTAGAGACTACACAGATACGCAGTATTTT.

The table lists this clone with a few counts. This chain connects TRBV4-3 to TRBJ1-4, with unresolved D. The germline V and J ends were trimmed by 0 bases and 6 bases, with 14 bases remaining between them. Germline assignment: CDR1 LGHNA and CDR2 YSLEER. The CDR3 consists of 16 residues. CDR3 sequence: CASSQDVGSSYEKLFF. The CDR3 DNA follows: TGCGCCAGCAGCCAAGATGTGGGCAGTTCATATGAAAAACTGTTTTTT.

The chain employs TRBV21-1 and TRBJ1-1; no check of the table's D call, TRBD1, against the DNA was made. TRBV21-1 is given as a pseudogene. The CDR3 runs 14 residues. The CDR3 loop is CASSKADTNTEAFF. The DNA for the CDR3 is TGTGCCAGCAGCAAAGCCGACACGAACACTGAAGCTTTCTTT.